The rows below give T cell receptor beta chains drawn from one sample of a study of blood T cell repertoires in COVID-19. The method was immunoSEQ multiplex PCR; TCRdb's version includes in-frame clones alone and lacks a portion of them. This sample yields more than 300,000 clones, of which under 95% are seen a single time; less than 20% belongs to the top ten. Sequenced input: PBMCs or T cells enriched from blood (not recorded which). The receptors originated from a woman aged 25 to 39 who had recovered from COVID-19. The CDR3 runs from the conserved cysteine through the conserved F or W. D genes are given only for firm matches. Clone size is stated in some rows and not others, as once, few, many or a class when expanded.

clone_size d_call j_call v_call cdr3_aa cdr3_nt
NA TRBD1 TRBJ1-3 TRBV30 CAWQDREGNTIYF TGTGCCTGGCAAGACAGGGAAGGAAACACCATATATTTT
NA TRBD1 TRBJ1-5 TRBV28 CASSFRDRRGNQPQHF TGTGCCAGCAGTTTTCGGGACAGGCGGGGCAATCAGCCCCAGCATTTT
NA NA TRBJ1-1 TRBV28 CASSPAGGTEAFF TGTGCCAGCAGCCCCGCCGGTGGCACTGAAGCTTTCTTT
NA NA TRBJ1-1 TRBV7-2 CASSPQAPNTEAFF TGTGCCAGCAGCCCACAGGCGCCGAACACTGAAGCTTTCTTT
NA TRBD2 TRBJ2-1 TRBV27 CASSSPRLAGYHSYNEQFF TGTGCCAGCAGTTCGCCAAGACTAGCGGGTTACCACTCCTACAATGAGCAGTTCTTC
NA TRBD2 TRBJ2-5 TRBV11-2 CASRLAGDQETQYF TGTGCCAGTAGGCTAGCGGGGGACCAAGAGACCCAGTACTTC
NA NA TRBJ2-4 TRBV7-2 CASSLGRQDIQYF TGTGCCAGCAGCTTAGGGAGACAGGACATTCAGTACTTC
NA NA TRBJ1-2 TRBV6-5 CASFPRQGGGYTF TGTGCCAGCTTCCCCCGCCAGGGCGGAGGCTACACCTTC
NA NA TRBJ1-2 TRBV7-8 CASSNRKQGSLGYTF TGTGCCAGCAGCAACCGCAAACAGGGATCTTTAGGCTACACCTTC
once TRBD1 TRBJ2-1 TRBV7-9 CASSWVGTGPGNEQFF TGTGCCAGCAGCTGGGTCGGGACAGGGCCGGGCAATGAGCAGTTCTTC
many NA TRBJ2-1 TRBV9 CASSVGSLANYNEQFF TGTGCCAGCAGCGTAGGAAGTCTAGCGAACTACAATGAGCAGTTCTTC
NA TRBD1 TRBJ1-3 TRBV9 CASSVAHRGPGNTIYF TGTGCCAGCAGCGTAGCCCACAGGGGGCCTGGAAACACCATATATTTT
NA TRBD1 TRBJ1-5 TRBV27 CASSPHRADRGPDQPQHF TGTGCCAGCAGTCCCCACCGCGCCGACAGGGGCCCTGATCAGCCCCAGCATTTT
NA TRBD2 TRBJ2-7 TRBV5-1 CASSYSGGQTPVIYEQYF TGCGCCAGCAGCTATAGCGGGGGGCAAACCCCCGTAATCTACGAGCAGTACTTC
NA NA TRBJ1-1 TRBV25-1 CASSVDSRTEAFF TGTGCCAGCAGTGTGGACAGTCGAACTGAAGCTTTCTTT
NA NA TRBJ2-2 TRBV18 CASSPRPYADTGELFF TGTGCCAGCTCACCACGACCCTACGCGGACACCGGGGAGCTGTTTTTT
NA TRBD1 TRBJ1-1 TRBV4-1 CASSQWGTGSLMNTEAFF TGCGCCAGCAGCCAGTGGGGGACAGGGTCTTTAATGAACACTGAAGCTTTCTTT
NA NA TRBJ1-2 TRBV19 CATQTGDYGYTF TGTGCCACCCAAACGGGGGACTATGGCTACACCTTC
NA TRBD2 TRBJ2-3 TRBV5-8 CASSTRDYTDTQYF TGTGCCAGCAGCACCCGGGACTACACAGATACGCAGTATTTT
NA TRBD2 TRBJ2-1 TRBV24-1 CATSDLGAGADYNEQFF TGTGCCACCAGTGATTTGGGGGCGGGAGCGGACTACAATGAGCAGTTCTTC
NA TRBD1 TRBJ2-2 TRBV6-2/TRBV6-3 CASSTWGTGITGELFF TGTGCCAGCAGTACTTGGGGGACAGGTATCACCGGGGAGCTGTTTTTT
NA TRBD2 TRBJ2-1 TRBV2 CASRPGLAGAAYDEQFF TGTGCCAGCAGACCGGGACTAGCGGGAGCCGCTTACGATGAGCAGTTCTTC
NA TRBD2 TRBJ2-7 TRBV5-1 CASSLTYGGAYEQYF TGCGCCAGCAGCTTGACATATGGGGGGGCCTACGAGCAGTACTTC
NA NA TRBJ2-7 TRBV7-2 CASSLDGLLTYEQYF TGTGCCAGCAGCTTAGATGGTTTGCTAACCTACGAGCAGTACTTC
NA NA TRBJ2-7 TRBV13 CASSPPEDSYEQYF TGTGCCAGCAGCCCGCCGGAGGACTCCTACGAGCAGTACTTC
NA TRBD2 TRBJ2-7 TRBV10-3 CAISGTSGVTGGEQYF TGTGCCATCAGTGGGACTAGCGGGGTTACCGGGGGCGAGCAGTACTTC
NA NA TRBJ2-7 TRBV5-8 CASSLGTSTHEQYF TGTGCCAGCAGCTTGGGTACTAGTACCCACGAGCAGTACTTC
NA NA TRBJ1-2 TRBV12-3/TRBV12-4 CASSPGTDYGYTF TGTGCCAGCAGCCCCGGGACTGACTATGGCTACACCTTC
NA NA TRBJ1-1 TRBV19 CATYGEGYSTEAFF TGTGCCACGTACGGAGAGGGCTATAGCACTGAAGCTTTCTTT
NA NA TRBJ1-5 TRBV28 CASRSKLYSNQPQHF TGTGCCAGCAGGTCGAAGCTTTATAGCAATCAGCCCCAGCATTTT
NA NA TRBJ2-1 TRBV23-1 CASSHQNNEQFF TGCGCCAGCAGTCACCAAAACAATGAGCAGTTCTTC
NA NA TRBJ2-6 TRBV7-2 CASSLYGDNVLTF TGTGCCAGCAGCTTATACGGGGACAACGTCCTGACTTTC
NA TRBD2 TRBJ2-5 TRBV6-2/TRBV6-3 CASSPLTSGHIETQYF TGTGCCAGCAGTCCCCTGACTAGCGGCCATATTGAGACCCAGTACTTC